The rows below give T cell receptor beta chains drawn from one sample of a study of blood T cell repertoires in COVID-19. Assay: immunoSEQ multiplex PCR; the TCRdb copy retains only in-frame clones and omits some. This table holds some 67,000 clones, approximately 87% found once. Sequences were obtained from peripheral blood. All receptors derive from a man over 45 with active COVID-19. The CDR3 runs from the conserved cysteine through the conserved F or W. Rows may omit the clone size; those that give it use once, few, many or a size class.

clone_size: .
v_call: TRBV7-2
cdr3_aa: CASSLSVSRTEAFF

clone_size: many
v_call: TRBV3-1/TRBV3-2
cdr3_aa: CASSPDSLLNTEAFF

clone_size: .
v_call: TRBV5-1
cdr3_aa: CASSLVRTGRNEKLFF

clone_size: once
v_call: TRBV7-9
cdr3_aa: CASSPPRGNRAGNTIYF

clone_size: .
v_call: TRBV9
cdr3_aa: CTSSVTGGLEQFF

clone_size: .
v_call: TRBV7-9
cdr3_aa: CASSARRDRGLDGELFF

clone_size: once
v_call: TRBV19
cdr3_aa: CASSMVGQGSHTEAFF

clone_size: .
v_call: TRBV7-2
cdr3_aa: CASSPDRAYGNQPQHF

clone_size: .
v_call: TRBV29-1
cdr3_aa: CSVDAGQGRAEQYF

clone_size: once
v_call: TRBV11-2
cdr3_aa: CASSLERVGELFF

clone_size: .
v_call: TRBV3-1/TRBV3-2
cdr3_aa: CASSQLSGTGGNEQYF

clone_size: .
v_call: TRBV7-8
cdr3_aa: CASSGRTGTNTEAFF

clone_size: .
v_call: TRBV19
cdr3_aa: CASSIQGKTQYF

clone_size: once
v_call: TRBV30
cdr3_aa: CAWSVRGTAARAQYF

clone_size: .
v_call: TRBV4-3
cdr3_aa: CASSYLPGASTDTQYF

clone_size: .
v_call: TRBV12-3/TRBV12-4
cdr3_aa: CASSLRVNTEAFF

clone_size: .
v_call: TRBV11-1
cdr3_aa: CASSLASGWANIQYF

clone_size: .
v_call: TRBV19
cdr3_aa: CASSIVAGMGNEQFF

clone_size: .
v_call: TRBV2
cdr3_aa: CASGGPKAYEQYF

clone_size: .
v_call: TRBV5-5
cdr3_aa: CASSGTGANTGELFF

clone_size: once
v_call: TRBV5-5
cdr3_aa: CASSLHASSINEQFF

clone_size: .
v_call: TRBV14
cdr3_aa: CASSQGPGNYGYTF

clone_size: .
v_call: TRBV28
cdr3_aa: CASSMIGTGRRSPLHF

clone_size: .
v_call: TRBV6-5
cdr3_aa: CASSLDRGKYEQYF